The following is a T cell receptor beta chain sequence with its context. No antigen is known for it. The study defined stable Graves' hyperthyroidism as no ophthalmopathy progression within 18 months. The V end lost 6 bases, the J end lost 4 bases, and 19 bases lay between the germline ends. The length of the CDR3 is 15 residues. Germline V CDR1 and CDR2: DFQATT, SNEGSKA (reference sequence). TCR beta CDR3 regions were amplified from RNA transcripts. In the first-round RT-PCR of the TCR CDR3, the HTBI primer set was used. TCRdb re-called the multiplex PCR reads with MiXCR, one entry per CDR3 protein. The repertoire consists of 300,000 to 350,000 distinct CDR3 sequences, with approximately 14% occurring once and the leading ten covering about 22%. The record originates from a study of T cells in Graves' hyperthyroidism and ophthalmopathy. Study-wide background: Blood from the periphery was taken at initial diagnosis, before any treatment. Study observations and caveats: Through a model of 13 V-J features, ophthalmopathy was separated from stable hyperthyroidism. Expanded thyroid clonotypes (above 0.001) were mostly also found in blood.

The chain employs TRBV20-1 and TRBJ2-1, with a weak D call TRBD1 (6 bases). Input material: blood. The sequence came from a woman aged 30 to 39 with Graves' hyperthyroidism. The DNA of the CDR3 is TGCAGTGCGGATCTCCGGGACAAAGCTTACAATGAGCAGTTCTTC. It yields the protein CSADLRDKAYNEQFF.